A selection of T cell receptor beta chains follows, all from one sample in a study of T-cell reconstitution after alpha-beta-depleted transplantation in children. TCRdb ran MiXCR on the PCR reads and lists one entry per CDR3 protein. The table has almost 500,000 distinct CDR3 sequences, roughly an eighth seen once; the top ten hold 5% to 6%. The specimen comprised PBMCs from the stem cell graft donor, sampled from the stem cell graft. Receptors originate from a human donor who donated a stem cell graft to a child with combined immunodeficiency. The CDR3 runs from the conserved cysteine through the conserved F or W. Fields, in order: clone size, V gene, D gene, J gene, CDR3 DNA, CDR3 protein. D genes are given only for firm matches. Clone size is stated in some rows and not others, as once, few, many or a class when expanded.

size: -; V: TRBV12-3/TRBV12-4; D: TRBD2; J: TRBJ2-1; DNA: TGTGCCAGCACCCCCCCGGGAGGTAGTCTTCGTTATGAGCAGTTCTTC; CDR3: CASTPPGGSLRYEQFF
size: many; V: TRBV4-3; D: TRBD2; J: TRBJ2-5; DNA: TGCGCCAGCAGCCAAGTTATTTCGGGTGCCGGGGGGGAGACCCAGTACTTC; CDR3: CASSQVISGAGGETQYF
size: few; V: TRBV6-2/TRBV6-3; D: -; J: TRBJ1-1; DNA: TGTGCCAGCAGTGACCCCGGACAGCTACTCACTGAAGCTTTCTTT; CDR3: CASSDPGQLLTEAFF
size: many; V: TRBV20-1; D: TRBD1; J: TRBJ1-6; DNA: TGCAGTGCTAAAGGCAGGGGGCATAATTCACCCCTCCACTTT; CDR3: CSAKGRGHNSPLHF
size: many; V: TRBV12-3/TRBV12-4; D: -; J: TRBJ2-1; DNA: TGTGCCACCCAGAACAATGAGCAGTTCTTC; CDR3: CATQNNEQFF
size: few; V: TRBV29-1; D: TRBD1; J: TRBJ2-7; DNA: TGCAGCGTCCTTCCGACAGGGATCAACGAGCAGTACTTC; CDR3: CSVLPTGINEQYF
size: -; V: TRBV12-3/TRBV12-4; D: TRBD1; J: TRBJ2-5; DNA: TGTGCCAGCTCGCCCCCGGGACAGGAAACAGAGACCCAGTACTTC; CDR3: CASSPPGQETETQYF
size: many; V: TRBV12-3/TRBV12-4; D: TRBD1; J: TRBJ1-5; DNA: TGTGCCAGCAGTCCCGGGACAGAATATCAGCCCCAGCATTTT; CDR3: CASSPGTEYQPQHF
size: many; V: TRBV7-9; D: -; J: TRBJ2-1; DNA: TGTGCCAGCAGCTTTCCCCCCAATGAGCAGTTCTTC; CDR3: CASSFPPNEQFF
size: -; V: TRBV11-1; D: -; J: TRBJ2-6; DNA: TGTGCCAGCAGCTCCACCGGAGAGCCGGCCTTTGGGGCCAACGTCCTGACTTTC; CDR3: CASSSTGEPAFGANVLTF
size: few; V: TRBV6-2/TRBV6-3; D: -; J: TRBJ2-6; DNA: TGTGCCAGCAGTCTCGACGGGGGCGCTGGGGCCAACGTCCTGACTTTC; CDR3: CASSLDGGAGANVLTF
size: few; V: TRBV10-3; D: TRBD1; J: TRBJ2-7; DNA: TGTGCCATCAAGACAGGGGTAAACTCCTACGAGCAGTACTTC; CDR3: CAIKTGVNSYEQYF
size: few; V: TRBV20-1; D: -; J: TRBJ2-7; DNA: TGCAGTGCTAGGATTAGCGACGAGCAGTACTTC; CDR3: CSARISDEQYF
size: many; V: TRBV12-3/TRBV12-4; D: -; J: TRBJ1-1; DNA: TGTGCCAGCACCCCCGACCCGAGGAGGACTGAAGCTTTCTTT; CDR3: CASTPDPRRTEAFF
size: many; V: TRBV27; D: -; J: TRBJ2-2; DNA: TGTGCCAGCAGTCCCCATCCGAACTACCACCTATGGCTTACAAACACCGGGGAGCTGTTTTTT; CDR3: CASSPHPNYHLWLTNTGELFF
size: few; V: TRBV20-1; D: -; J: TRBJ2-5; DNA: TGCAGTGCTCAGAGGCAAGAGACCCAGTACTTC; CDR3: CSAQRQETQYF
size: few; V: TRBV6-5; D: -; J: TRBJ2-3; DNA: TGTGCCAGCAGTTACGCGCGGGTCAGCACAGATACGCAGTATTTT; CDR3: CASSYARVSTDTQYF
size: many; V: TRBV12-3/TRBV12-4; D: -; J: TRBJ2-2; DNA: TGTGCCAGCAGTTTAGCGGGGGCGAACACCGGGGAGCTGTTTTTT; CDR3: CASSLAGANTGELFF
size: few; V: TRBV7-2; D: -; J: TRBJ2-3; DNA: TGTGCCAGCCAAATAGGGACCAGGGAAATCGGTGGGGCGACGCAGTATTTT; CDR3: CASQIGTREIGGATQYF
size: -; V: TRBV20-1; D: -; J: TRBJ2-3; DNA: TGCAGTTTAGTCCGGGCAGAAACAGATACGCAGTATTTT; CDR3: CSLVRAETDTQYF
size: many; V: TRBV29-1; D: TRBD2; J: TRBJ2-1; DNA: TGCAGCGGTCACGGAGCGGGGTACAATGAGCAGTTCTTC; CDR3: CSGHGAGYNEQFF
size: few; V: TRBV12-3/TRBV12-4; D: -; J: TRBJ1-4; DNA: TGTGCCAGCGGGAATCGCCGGTTTGAAAAACTGTTTTTT; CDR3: CASGNRRFEKLFF